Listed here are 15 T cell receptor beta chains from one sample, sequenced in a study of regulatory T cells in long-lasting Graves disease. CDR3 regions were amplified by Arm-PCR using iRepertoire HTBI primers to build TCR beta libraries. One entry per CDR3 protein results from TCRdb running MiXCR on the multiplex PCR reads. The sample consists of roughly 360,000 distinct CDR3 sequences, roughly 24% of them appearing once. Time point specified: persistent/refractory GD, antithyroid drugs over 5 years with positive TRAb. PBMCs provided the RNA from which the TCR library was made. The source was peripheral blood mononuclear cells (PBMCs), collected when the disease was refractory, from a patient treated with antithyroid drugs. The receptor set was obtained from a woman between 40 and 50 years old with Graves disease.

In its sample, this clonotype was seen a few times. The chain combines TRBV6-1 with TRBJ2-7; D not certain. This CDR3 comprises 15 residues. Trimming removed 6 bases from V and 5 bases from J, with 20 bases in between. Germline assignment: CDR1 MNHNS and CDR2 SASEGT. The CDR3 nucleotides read TGTGCCAGCAGGAACATCGGTGGTAAGGGCCACGAGCAGTACTTC. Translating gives CASRNIGGKGHEQYF.

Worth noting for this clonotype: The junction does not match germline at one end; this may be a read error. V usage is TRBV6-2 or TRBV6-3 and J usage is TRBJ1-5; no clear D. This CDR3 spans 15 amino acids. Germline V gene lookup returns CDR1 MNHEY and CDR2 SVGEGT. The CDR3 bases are TGTGCCAGCCGGCGGGTGGGGAAAGGCAATCAGTCCCAGCATTTT. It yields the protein CASRRVGKGNQSQHF.

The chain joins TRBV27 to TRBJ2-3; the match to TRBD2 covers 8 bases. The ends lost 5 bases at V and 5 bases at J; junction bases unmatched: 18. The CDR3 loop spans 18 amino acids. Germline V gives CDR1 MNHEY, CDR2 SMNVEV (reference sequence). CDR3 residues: CASSTSAFRGGGIDTQYF. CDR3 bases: TGTGCCAGCAGTACCTCCGCTTTTCGGGGGGGGGGGATAGATACGCAGTATTTT.

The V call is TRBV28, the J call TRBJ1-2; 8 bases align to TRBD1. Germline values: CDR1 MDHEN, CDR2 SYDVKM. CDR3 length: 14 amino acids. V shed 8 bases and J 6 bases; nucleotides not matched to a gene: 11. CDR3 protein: CASGRGRSSDGYTF. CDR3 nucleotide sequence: TGTGCCAGCGGCAGGGGGCGGTCTAGCGATGGCTACACCTTC.

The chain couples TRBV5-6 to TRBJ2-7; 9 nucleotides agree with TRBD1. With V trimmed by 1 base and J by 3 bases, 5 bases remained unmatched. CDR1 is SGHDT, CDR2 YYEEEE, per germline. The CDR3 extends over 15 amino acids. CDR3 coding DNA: TGTGCCAGCAGCTTGCCGGGACAGGGATACTACGAGCAGTACTTC. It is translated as CASSLPGQGYYEQYF.

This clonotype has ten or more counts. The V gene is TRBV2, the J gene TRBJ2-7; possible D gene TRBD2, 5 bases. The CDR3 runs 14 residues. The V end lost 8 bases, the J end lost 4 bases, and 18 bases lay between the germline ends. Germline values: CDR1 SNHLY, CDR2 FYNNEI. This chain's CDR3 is CASGEIELRYEQYF. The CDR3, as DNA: TGTGCCAGCGGGGAGATAGAGCTAAGGTACGAGCAGTACTTC.

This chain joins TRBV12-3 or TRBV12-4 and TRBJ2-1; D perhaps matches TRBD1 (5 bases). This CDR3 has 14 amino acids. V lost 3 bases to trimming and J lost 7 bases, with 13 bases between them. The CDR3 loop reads CASSFQGIKNEQFF. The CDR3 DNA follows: TGTGCCAGCAGTTTTCAGGGAATAAAGAATGAGCAGTTCTTC.

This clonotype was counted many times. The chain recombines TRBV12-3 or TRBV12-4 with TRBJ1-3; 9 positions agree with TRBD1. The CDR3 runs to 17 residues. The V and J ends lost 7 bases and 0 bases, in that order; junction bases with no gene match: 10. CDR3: CASTLGTGRDSGNTIYF. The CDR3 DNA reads TGTGCCAGCACCCTGGGGACAGGGAGAGACTCTGGAAACACCATATATTTT.

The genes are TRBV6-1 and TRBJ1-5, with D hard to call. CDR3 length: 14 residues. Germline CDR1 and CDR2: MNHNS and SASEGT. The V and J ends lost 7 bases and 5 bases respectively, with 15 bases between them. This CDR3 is CASKQRIGDQPQHF. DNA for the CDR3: TGTGCCAGCAAGCAGAGGATTGGTGATCAGCCCCAGCATTTT.

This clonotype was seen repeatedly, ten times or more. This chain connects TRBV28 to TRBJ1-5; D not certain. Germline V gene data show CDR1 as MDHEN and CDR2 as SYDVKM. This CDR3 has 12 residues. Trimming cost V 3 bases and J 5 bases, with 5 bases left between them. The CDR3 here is CASSFGHQPQHF. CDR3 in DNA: TGTGCCAGCAGTTTTGGGCATCAGCCCCAGCATTTT.

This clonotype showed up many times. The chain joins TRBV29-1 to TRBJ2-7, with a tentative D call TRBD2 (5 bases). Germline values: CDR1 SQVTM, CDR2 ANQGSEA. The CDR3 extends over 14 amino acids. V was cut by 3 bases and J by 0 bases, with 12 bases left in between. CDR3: CSVEDAGVSYEQYF. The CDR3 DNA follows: TGCAGCGTTGAGGACGCCGGGGTCTCCTACGAGCAGTACTTC.

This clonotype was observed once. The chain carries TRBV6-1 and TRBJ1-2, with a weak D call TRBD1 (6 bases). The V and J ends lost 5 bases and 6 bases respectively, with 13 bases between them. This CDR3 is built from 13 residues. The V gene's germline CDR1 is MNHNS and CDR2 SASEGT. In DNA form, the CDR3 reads TGTGCCAGCAGTCCTCGGTGGGGGCATGGCTACACCTTC. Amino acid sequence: CASSPRWGHGYTF.

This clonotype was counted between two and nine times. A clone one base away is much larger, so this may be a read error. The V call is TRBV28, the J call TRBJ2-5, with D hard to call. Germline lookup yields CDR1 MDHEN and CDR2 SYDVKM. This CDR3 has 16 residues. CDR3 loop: CASSLWARKVQGTQYF. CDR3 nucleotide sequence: TGTGCCAGCAGTTTATGGGCCCGAAAGGTACAAGGGACCCAGTACTTC.

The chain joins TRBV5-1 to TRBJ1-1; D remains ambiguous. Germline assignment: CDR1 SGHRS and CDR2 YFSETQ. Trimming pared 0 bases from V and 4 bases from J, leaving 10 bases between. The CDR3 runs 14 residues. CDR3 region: CASSLGEVSTEAFF. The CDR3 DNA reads TGCGCCAGCAGCTTGGGAGAGGTGAGCACTGAAGCTTTCTTT.

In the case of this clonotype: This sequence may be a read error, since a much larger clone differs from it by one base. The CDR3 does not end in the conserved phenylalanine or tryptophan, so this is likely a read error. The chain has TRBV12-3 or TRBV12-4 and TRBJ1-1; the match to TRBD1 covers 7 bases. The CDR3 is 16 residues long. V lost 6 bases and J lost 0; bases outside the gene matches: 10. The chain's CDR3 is CASRVSWDRMNTEAFL. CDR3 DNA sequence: TGTGCCAGCAGAGTGTCATGGGACAGAATGAACACTGAAGCTTTCCTT.